Listed below are T cell receptor beta chains from one sample, sequenced in a study of blood T cell repertoires in COVID-19. TCRdb's copy holds only in-frame clones and misses some; the assay was immunoSEQ multiplex PCR. The sample lists roughly 80,000 clones, approximately 82% occurring once. The specimen sequenced was peripheral blood. Every receptor here comes from a human donor in a cohort sampled during active COVID-19. Both conserved end residues are trimmed from each CDR3. Each record gives: V gene, CDR3 protein.

TRBV25-1 | ASSEMGPRGNTIY
TRBV18 | ASSPQPLSWGLSTDTQY
TRBV11-2 | ASSLDMGQLAKLF
TRBV19 | ASTPGQRNEKLF
TRBV28 | ASRLGRGGAEAF
TRBV27 | ASSFAVRGTDNSPLH
TRBV5-1 | ASSGGTGIVYT
TRBV7-2 | ASSLRGLPGNSPLH
TRBV30 | AWSVRGWQPSNQPQH
TRBV7-8 | ASSLATASFMNTEAF
TRBV5-5 | ASSPRGTLNTEAF
TRBV7-8 | ASSLEWPPRDSPLH
TRBV7-2 | ASSLVNEQY
TRBV10-3 | AISQTSGKGDEQF
TRBV21-1 | ASSKRGAF
TRBV27 | ASSSTRNTEAF
TRBV6-5 | ASSRLETDTQY
TRBV6-1 | ASSEIALAGVAEQF
TRBV9 | ASSVEVTSGRMRNEQF
TRBV11-3 | ASSLDPGGNYGYT
TRBV3-1/TRBV3-2 | ASSQLGDRGNEQF
TRBV11-3 | ASSPSGTYGYT
TRBV28 | ASSPPPGANYGYT
TRBV6-1 | ASSEFLPRPADRAEAF
TRBV12-3/TRBV12-4 | ASSSTGLDEQY
TRBV11-3 | ASSRYNEQF
TRBV6-1 | ASSDLWAGELF